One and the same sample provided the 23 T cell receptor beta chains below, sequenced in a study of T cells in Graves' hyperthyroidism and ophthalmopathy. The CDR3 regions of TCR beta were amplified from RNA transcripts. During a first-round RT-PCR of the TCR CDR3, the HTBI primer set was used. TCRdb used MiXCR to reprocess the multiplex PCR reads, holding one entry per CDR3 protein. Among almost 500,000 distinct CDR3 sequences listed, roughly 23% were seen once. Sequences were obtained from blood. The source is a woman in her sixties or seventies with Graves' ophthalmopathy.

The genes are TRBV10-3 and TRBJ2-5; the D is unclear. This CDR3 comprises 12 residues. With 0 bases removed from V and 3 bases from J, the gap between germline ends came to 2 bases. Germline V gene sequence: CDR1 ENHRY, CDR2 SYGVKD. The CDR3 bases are TGTGCCATCAGTGAGTCGAAAGAGACCCAGTACTTC. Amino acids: CAISESKETQYF.

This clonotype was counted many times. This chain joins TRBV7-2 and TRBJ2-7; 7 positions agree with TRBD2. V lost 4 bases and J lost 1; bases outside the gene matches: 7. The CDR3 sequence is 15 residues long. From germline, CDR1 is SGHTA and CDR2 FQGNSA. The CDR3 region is CASSSRLAGSYEQYF. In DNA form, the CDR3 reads TGTGCCAGCAGCTCAAGACTAGCAGGGTCCTACGAGCAGTACTTC.

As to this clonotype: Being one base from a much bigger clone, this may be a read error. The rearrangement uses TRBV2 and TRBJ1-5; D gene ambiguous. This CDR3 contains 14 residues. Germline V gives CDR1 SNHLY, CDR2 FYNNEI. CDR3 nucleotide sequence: TGTGCCAGCAGTGGTGGGCAGGAGAATCAGTCCCAGCATTTT. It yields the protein CASSGGQENQSQHF.

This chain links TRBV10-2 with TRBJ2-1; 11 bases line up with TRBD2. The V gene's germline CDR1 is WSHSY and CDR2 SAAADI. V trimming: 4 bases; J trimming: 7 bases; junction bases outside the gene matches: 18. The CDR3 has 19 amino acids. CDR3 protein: CASSVQAILGLAGVNEQFF. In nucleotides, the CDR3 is TGCGCCAGCAGTGTGCAGGCTATTTTAGGACTAGCGGGCGTTAATGAGCAGTTCTTC.

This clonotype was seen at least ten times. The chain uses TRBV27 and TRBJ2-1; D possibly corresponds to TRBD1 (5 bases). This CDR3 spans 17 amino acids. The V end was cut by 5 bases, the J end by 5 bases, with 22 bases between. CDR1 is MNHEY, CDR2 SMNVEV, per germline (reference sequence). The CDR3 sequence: CASSIPRGSRTNNEQFF. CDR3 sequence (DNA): TGTGCCAGCAGTATCCCTAGGGGCAGCCGAACTAACAATGAGCAGTTCTTC.

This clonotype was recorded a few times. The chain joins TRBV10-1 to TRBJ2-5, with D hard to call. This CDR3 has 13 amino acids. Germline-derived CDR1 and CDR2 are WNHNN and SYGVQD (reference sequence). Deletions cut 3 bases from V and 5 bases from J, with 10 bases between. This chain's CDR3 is CASSENMFETQYF. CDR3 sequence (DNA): TGCGCCAGCAGTGAAAATATGTTTGAGACCCAGTACTTC.

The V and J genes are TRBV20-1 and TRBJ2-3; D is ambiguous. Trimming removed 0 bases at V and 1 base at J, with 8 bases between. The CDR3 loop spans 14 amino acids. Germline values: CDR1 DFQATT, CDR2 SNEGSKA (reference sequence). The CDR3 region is CSARDGRGTDTQYF. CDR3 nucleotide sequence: TGCAGTGCTAGAGATGGCCGCGGCACAGATACGCAGTATTTT.

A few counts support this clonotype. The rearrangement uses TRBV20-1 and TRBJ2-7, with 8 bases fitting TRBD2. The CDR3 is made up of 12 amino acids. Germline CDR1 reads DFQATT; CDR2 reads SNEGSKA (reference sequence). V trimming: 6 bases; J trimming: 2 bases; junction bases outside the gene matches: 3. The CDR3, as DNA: TGCAGTGCCGGGACTAGTCCCTACGAGCAGTACTTC. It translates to CSAGTSPYEQYF.

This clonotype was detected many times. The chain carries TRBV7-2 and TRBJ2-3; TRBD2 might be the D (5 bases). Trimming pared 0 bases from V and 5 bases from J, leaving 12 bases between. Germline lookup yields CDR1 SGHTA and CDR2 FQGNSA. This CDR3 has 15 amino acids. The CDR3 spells CASSLAGERGDTQYF. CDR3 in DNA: TGTGCCAGCAGCTTAGCGGGAGAACGAGGAGATACGCAGTATTTT.

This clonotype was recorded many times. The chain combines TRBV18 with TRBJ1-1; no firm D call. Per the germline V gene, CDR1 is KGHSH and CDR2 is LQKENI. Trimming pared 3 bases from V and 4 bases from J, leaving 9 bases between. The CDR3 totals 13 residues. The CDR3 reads CASSPARGTEAFF. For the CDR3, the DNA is TGTGCCAGCTCACCTGCCCGGGGCACTGAAGCTTTCTTT.

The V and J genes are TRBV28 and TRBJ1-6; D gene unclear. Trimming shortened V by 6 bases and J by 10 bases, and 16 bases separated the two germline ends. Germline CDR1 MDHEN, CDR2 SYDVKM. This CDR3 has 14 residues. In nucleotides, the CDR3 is TGTGCCAGCAGCCCTCCGGGCCTGAAGTCACCCCTCCACTTT. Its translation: CASSPPGLKSPLHF.

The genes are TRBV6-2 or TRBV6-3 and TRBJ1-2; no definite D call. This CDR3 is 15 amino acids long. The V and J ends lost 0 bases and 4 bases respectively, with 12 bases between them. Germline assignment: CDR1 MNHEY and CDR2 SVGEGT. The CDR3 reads CASSYSAGTGYGYTF. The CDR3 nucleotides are TGTGCCAGCAGTTACTCGGCAGGAACGGGCTATGGCTACACCTTC.

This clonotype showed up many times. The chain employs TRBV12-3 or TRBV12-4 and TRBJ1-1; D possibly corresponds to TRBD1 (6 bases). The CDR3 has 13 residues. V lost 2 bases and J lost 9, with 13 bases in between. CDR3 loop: CASSLNFQGKAFF. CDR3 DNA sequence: TGTGCCAGCAGTTTAAACTTCCAGGGGAAAGCTTTCTTT.

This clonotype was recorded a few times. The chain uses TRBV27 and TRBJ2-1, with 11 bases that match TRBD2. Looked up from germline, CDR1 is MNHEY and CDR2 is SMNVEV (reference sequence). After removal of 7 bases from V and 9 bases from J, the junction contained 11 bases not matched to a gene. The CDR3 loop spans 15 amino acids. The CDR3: CASTPTSGSFSEQFF. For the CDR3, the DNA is TGTGCCAGCACCCCCACTAGCGGGAGTTTTAGTGAGCAGTTCTTC.

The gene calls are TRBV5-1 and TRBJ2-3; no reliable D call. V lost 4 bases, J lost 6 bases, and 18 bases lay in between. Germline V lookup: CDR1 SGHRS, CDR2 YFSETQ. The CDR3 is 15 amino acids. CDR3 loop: CASSPSNPSLDTQYF. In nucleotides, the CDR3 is TGCGCCAGCAGCCCCTCAAATCCCTCGCTCGATACGCAGTATTTT. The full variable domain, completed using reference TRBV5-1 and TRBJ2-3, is KAGVTQTPRYLIKTRGQQVTLSCSPISGHRSVSWYQQTPGQGLQFLFEYFSETQRNKGNFPGRFSGRQFSNSRSEMNVSTLELGDSALYLCASSPSNPSLDTQYFGPGTRLTVL.

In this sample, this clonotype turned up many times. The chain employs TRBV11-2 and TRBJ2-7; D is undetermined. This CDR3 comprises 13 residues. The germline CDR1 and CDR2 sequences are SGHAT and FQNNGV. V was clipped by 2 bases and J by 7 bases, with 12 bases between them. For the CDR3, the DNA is TGTGCCAGCAGCTTAAAGGTCGCAGTTGAGCAGTACTTC. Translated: CASSLKVAVEQYF.

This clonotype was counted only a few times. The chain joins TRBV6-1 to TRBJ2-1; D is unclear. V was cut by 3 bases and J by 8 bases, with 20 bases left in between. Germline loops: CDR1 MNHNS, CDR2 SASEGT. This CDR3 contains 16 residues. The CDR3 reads CASSDLTQPSLDEQFF. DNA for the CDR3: TGTGCCAGCAGTGACTTAACCCAGCCCTCTCTCGATGAGCAGTTCTTC.

CDR3 residues: CASSSGPWGENYGYTF. The CDR3 DNA reads TGTGCCAGCAGCTCGGGGCCGTGGGGCGAGAACTATGGCTACACCTTC. The chain employs TRBV5-8 and TRBJ1-2; D possibly corresponds to TRBD1 (5 bases). This CDR3 contains 16 residues. The germline CDR1 and CDR2 sequences are SGHTS and YDEGEE. With 3 bases removed from V and 2 bases from J, the gap between germline ends came to 17 bases.

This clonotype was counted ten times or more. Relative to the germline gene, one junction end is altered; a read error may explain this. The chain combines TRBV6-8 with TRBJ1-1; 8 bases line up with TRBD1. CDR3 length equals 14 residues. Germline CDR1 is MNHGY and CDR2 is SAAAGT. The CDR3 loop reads CTGTGGYRGTEAFF. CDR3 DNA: TGCACCGGGACAGGCGGATACCGGGGCACTGAAGCTTTCTTT.

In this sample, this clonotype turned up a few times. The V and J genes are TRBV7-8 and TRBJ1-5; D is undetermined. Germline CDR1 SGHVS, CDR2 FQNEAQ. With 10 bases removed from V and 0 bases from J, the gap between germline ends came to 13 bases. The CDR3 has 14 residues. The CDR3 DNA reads TGTGCCACCGCCTCGCCGAATAGCAATCAGCCCCAGCATTTT. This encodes CATASPNSNQPQHF.

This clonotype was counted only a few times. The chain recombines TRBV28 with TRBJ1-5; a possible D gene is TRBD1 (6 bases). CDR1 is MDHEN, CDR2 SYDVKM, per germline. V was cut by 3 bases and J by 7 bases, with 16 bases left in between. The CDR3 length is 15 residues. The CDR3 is CASSLATGAPQPQHF. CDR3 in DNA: TGTGCCAGCAGTTTGGCTACGGGGGCGCCCCAGCCCCAGCATTTT.

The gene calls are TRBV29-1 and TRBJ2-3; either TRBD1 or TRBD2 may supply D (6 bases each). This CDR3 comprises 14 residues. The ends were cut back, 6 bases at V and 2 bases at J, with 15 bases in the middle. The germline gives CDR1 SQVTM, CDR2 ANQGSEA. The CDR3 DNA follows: TGCAGCGTGGGGGGCCCGATGCCCACAGATACGCAGTATTTT. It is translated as CSVGGPMPTDTQYF.

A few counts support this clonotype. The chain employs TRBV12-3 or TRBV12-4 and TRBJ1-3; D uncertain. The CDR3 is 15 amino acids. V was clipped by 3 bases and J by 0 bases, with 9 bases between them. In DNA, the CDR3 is TGTGCCAGCAGTTTCGGGTGGAGCTCTGGAAACACCATATATTTT. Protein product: CASSFGWSSGNTIYF.